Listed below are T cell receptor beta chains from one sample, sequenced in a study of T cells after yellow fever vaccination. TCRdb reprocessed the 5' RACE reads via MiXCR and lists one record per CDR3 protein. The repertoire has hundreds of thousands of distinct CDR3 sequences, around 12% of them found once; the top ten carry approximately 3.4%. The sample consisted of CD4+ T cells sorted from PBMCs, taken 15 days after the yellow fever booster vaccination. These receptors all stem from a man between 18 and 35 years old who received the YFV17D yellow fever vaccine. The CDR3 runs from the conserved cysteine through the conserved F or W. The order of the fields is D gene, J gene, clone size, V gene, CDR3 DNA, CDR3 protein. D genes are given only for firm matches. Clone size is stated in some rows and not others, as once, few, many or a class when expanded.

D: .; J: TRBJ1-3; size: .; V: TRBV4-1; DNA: TGCGCCAGCAGCAAGGAGGGAAACACCATATATTTT; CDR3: CASSKEGNTIYF
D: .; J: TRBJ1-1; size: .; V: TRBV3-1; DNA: TGTGCCAGCAGCCACAGACAGAACACTGAAGCTTTCTTT; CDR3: CASSHRQNTEAFF
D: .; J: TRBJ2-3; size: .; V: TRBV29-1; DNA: TGCAGCGTTGAAGGGGAGCTACGGGGCATCGGCACAGATACGCAGTATTTT; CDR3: CSVEGELRGIGTDTQYF
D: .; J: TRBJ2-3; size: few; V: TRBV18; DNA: TGTGCCAGCTCGGCGGGACCAGATACGCAGTATTTT; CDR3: CASSAGPDTQYF
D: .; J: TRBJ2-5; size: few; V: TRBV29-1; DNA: TGCAGCGTTGATGCGACCCGGGACATTAGCATGACCCAGTACTTC; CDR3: CSVDATRDISMTQYF
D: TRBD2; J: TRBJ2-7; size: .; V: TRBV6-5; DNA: TGTGCCAGCAGTAACCAGGGACTAGCCGCCTACGAGCAGTACTTC; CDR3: CASSNQGLAAYEQYF
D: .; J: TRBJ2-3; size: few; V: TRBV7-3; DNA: TGTGCCAGCAGCTTAACAGCTATCGGGTCGTTGAGCACAGATACGCAGTATTTT; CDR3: CASSLTAIGSLSTDTQYF
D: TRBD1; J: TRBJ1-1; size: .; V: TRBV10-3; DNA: TGTGCCAGCTCCCCGACAGGGGGCTCATACACTGAAGCTTTCTTT; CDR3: CASSPTGGSYTEAFF
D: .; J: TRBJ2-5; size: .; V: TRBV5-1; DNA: TGCGCCAGCAGCCGCGACAGAGCCCTCCAAGAGACCCAGTACTTC; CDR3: CASSRDRALQETQYF
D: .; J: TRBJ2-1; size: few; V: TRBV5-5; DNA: TGTGCCAGCAGCTTGGAGTCGGGCAGGGGCGATGAGCAGTTCTTC; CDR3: CASSLESGRGDEQFF
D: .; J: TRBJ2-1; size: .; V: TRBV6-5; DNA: TGTGCCAGCAGTGCCCCCGGGACGGGTAGGAATGAGCAGTTCTTC; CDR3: CASSAPGTGRNEQFF
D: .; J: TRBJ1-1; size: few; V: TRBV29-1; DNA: TGCAGCTGCGGGATAGGGGGGGGATTGGGTGAAGCTTTCTTT; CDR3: CSCGIGGGLGEAFF
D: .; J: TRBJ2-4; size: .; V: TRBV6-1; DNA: TGTGCCAGCAGTGGATTCAGGGGAAACATTCAGTACTTC; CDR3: CASSGFRGNIQYF
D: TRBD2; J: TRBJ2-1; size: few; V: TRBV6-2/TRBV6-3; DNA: TGTGCCAGCAGTTTTACCCAGCGGGGGAGGGATGAGCAGTTCTTC; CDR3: CASSFTQRGRDEQFF
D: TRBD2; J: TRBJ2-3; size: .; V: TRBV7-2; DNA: TGTGCCAGCAGCTTAGCGCCGGGGGGGCCAGATACGCAGTATTTT; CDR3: CASSLAPGGPDTQYF
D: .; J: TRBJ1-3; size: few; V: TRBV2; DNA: TGTGCCAGCAGGGCACAGAGCTCTGGAAACACCATATATTTT; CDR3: CASRAQSSGNTIYF
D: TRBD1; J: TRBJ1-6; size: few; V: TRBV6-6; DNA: TGTGCCAGCAGTCCCAACGACAGGGAATGGAATTCACCCCTCCACTTT; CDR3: CASSPNDREWNSPLHF
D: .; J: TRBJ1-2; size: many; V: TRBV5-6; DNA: TGTGCCAGCAGCGCGGTTAGAGGCTACACCTTC; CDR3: CASSAVRGYTF
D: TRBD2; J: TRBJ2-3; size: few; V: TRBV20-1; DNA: TGCAGTGCTAGGACTAGCGTGGGCACAGATACGCAGTATTTT; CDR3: CSARTSVGTDTQYF
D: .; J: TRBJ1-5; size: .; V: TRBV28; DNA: TGTGCCAGCAGTCCCCCCGACAGGACCAATCAGCCCCAGCATTTT; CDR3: CASSPPDRTNQPQHF
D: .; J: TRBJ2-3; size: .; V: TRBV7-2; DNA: TGTGCCAGCAGCTTAGCGCTCGGAGGGGCAGATACGCAGTATTTT; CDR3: CASSLALGGADTQYF
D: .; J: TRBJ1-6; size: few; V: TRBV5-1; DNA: TGCGCCAGCAGCTCCGGCAGCCCGAGTGCAGGGACGGATTCACCCCTCCACTTT; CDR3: CASSSGSPSAGTDSPLHF
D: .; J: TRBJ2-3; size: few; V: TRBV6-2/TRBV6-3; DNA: TGTGCCACCGCCGGCGCGGCGGGGCGAACAGATACGCAGTATTTT; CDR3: CATAGAAGRTDTQYF
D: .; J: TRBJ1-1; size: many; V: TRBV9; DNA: TGTGCCAGCAGCGTATCCGGAATGAACACTGAAGCTTTCTTT; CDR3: CASSVSGMNTEAFF
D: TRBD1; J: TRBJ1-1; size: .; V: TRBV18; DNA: TGTGCCAGCTCATCGGACAGGGGGCGCACTGAAGCTTTCTTT; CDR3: CASSSDRGRTEAFF
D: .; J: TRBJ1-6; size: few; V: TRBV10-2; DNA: TGCGCCACCAGTCCCGGTAATTCACCCCTCCACTTT; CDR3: CATSPGNSPLHF
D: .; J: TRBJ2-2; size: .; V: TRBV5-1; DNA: TGCGCCAGCAGAGCAGGGTTCGGGGAGCTGTTTTTT; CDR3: CASRAGFGELFF
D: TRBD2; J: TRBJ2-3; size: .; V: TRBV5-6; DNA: TGTGCCAGCAGCTTCGGGAGGCTAGCGAAACCCCGCCGCACAGATACGCAGTATTTT; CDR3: CASSFGRLAKPRRTDTQYF
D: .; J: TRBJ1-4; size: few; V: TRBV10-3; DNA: TGTGCCATCAGTGACCCTACGACGGCGAATGAAAAACTGTTTTTT; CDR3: CAISDPTTANEKLFF
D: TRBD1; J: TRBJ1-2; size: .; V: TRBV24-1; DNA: TGTGCCACCAGTGATACCGGGACAGGGGGTCATGGCTACACCTTC; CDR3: CATSDTGTGGHGYTF
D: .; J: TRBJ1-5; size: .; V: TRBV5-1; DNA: TGCGCCAGCTACAGCGATTATAGCAATCAGCCCCAGCATTTT; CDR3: CASYSDYSNQPQHF
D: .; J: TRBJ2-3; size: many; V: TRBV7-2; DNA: TGTGCCAGCAGCCTAGTGGGCGGCGAAGATACGCAGTATTTT; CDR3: CASSLVGGEDTQYF
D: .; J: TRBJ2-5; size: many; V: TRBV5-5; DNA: TGTGCCAGCAGCTTGGGGTTTGGGTGGAAAGAGACCCAGTACTTC; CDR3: CASSLGFGWKETQYF
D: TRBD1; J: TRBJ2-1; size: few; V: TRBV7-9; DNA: TGTGCCAGCACAGGGACAGGGCGCAATGAGCAGTTCTTC; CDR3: CASTGTGRNEQFF
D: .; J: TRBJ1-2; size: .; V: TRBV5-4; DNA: TGTGCCAGCGGCCAGGGACACTATGGCTACACCTTC; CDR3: CASGQGHYGYTF
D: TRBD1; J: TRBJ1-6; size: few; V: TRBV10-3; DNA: TGTGCCATCAGACAGGGGAATAATTCACCCCTCCACTTT; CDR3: CAIRQGNNSPLHF
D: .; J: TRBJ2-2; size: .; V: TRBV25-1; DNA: TGTGCCAGCAGTGACCCGACAGTGAACACCGGGGGGCTGTTTTTT; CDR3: CASSDPTVNTGGLFF
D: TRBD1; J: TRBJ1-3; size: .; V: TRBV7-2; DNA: TGTGCCAGCAGCTTCCAGGGGGGACAGAGCCGAAACACCATATATTTT; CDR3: CASSFQGGQSRNTIYF
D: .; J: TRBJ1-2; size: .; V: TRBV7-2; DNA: TGTGCCAGCAGCTTCGGGCAGAGTAACTATGGCTACACCTTC; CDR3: CASSFGQSNYGYTF
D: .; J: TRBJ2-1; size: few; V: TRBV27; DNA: TGTGCCAGCTGTCTGGGGGTGAGCTCCTACAATGAGCAGTTCTTC; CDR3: CASCLGVSSYNEQFF
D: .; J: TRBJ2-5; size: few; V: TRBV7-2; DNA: TGTGCCAGCAGCCAAATACGCAGATTCCAAGAGACCCAGTACTTC; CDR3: CASSQIRRFQETQYF
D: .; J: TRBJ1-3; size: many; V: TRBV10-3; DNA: TGTGCCATCAGTGCGGTCACCCGCCATGGAAACACCATATATTTT; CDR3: CAISAVTRHGNTIYF
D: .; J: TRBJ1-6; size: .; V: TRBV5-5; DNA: TGTGCCAGCAGCTTAGGGGGGGACGGGAACTCACCCCTCCACTTT; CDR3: CASSLGGDGNSPLHF